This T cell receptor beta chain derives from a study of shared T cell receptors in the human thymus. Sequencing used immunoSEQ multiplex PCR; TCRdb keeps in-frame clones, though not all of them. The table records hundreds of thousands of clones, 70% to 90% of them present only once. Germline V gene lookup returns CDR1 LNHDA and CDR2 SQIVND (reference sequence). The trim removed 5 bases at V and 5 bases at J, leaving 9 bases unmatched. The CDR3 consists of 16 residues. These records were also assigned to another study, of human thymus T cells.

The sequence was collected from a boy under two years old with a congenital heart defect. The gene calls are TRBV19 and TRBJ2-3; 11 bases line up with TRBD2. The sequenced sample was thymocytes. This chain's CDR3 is CASSVGIAGGEDTQYF. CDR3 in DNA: TGTGCCAGTAGTGTCGGAATAGCGGGGGGGGAAGATACGCAGTATTTT. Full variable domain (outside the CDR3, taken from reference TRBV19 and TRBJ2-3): DGGITQSPKYLFRKEGQNVTLSCEQNLNHDAMYWYRQDPGQGLRLIYYSQIVNDFQKGDIAEGYSVSREKKESFPLTVTSAQKNPTAFYLCASSVGIAGGEDTQYFGPGTRLTVL.